This TCR beta chain was profiled in a study of control samples from healthy donors and cancer patients. This CDR3 is 15 amino acids long. Germline V gene sequence: CDR1 SGDLS, CDR2 YYNGEE. V lost 4 bases, J lost 0 bases, and 5 bases stayed unmatched. Only in-frame clones appear in the TCRdb table, and some are missing; sequencing was by immunoSEQ multiplex PCR. The profile shows 70,000 to 95,000 clones, roughly 93% of them singletons. The sequence was collected from a middle-aged woman with lung cancer. The material sequenced was PBMCs. V gene TRBV9 combines with J gene TRBJ1-1; 8 bases line up with TRBD1. The DNA of the CDR3 is TGTGCCAGCAGCAGAGCAGGGGGCTTGAACACTGAAGCTTTCTTT. Translating gives CASSRAGGLNTEAFF.